This T cell receptor (beta chain) was sequenced for a study of blood T cell repertoires in COVID-19. Study-wide background: COVID-19 samples, acute and convalescent, were from the United States, Italy and Spain.

Germline V gene sequence: CDR1 KGHSH, CDR2 LQKENI. The CDR3 extends over 14 amino acids. Trimming removed 3 bases at V and 2 bases at J, with 9 bases between. Everyone who took part was 18 to 89 years old, and they came from 24 US areas. Original methodology: The authors estimated nucleated cell counts from reference gene primer amplification. TCRdb's copy holds only in-frame clones and misses some; the assay was immunoSEQ multiplex PCR. D and trimming come from the DNA, and the V and J calls and clone size come from that table. Of some 400,000 clones detected, 87% appear once; the ten largest clones hold roughly 1.4%.

The sequence came from a man aged 30 to 45 who had recovered from COVID-19. The source material was PBMCs or T cells enriched from blood (not recorded which). This chain joins TRBV18 and TRBJ2-3; possibly TRBD2 for D (7 bases). The CDR3, as DNA: TGTGCCAGCTCACCGGGGGGGCCCACAGATACGCAGTATTTT. It translates to CASSPGGPTDTQYF. The complete variable domain, with remaining parts taken from reference TRBV18 and TRBJ2-3, reads NAGVMQNPRHLVRRRGQEARLRCSPMKGHSHVYWYRQLPEEGLKFMVYLQKENIIDESGMPKERFSAEFPKEGPSILRIQQVVRGDSAAYFCASSPGGPTDTQYFGPGTRLTVL.